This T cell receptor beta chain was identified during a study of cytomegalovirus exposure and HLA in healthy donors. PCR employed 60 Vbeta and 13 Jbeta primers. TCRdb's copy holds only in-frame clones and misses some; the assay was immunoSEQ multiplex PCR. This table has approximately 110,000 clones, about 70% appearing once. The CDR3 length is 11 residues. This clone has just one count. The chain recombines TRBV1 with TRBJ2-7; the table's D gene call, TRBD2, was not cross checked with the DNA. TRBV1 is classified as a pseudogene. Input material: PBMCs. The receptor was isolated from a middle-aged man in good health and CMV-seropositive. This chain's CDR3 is CTSSQGLAGTF. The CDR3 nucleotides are TGCACCAGCAGCCAAGGACTAGCGGGCACCTTC.